This T cell receptor (beta chain) derives from a study of PD-1 blockade in classical Hodgkin lymphoma. Study background: Each patient was given nivolumab 3 mg/kg through a vein every 2 weeks.

Time point denoted: cycle 4 day 1 (C4D1), after five to seven weeks of nivolumab. After autologous stem cell transplantation all patients relapsed, and prior brentuximab vedotin exposure differed between cohorts. This clone showed up just once. The antigen is unknown. This table comes from immunoSEQ multiplex PCR, and its TCRdb copy is limited to in-frame clones, with some not included. This sample has some 50,000 clones; 65% to 80% occur once, and the top ten carry about 12%. The V gene end was trimmed by 6 bases and the J gene end by 9 bases; junction bases not matched to a gene: 9. Germline CDR1 ENHRY, CDR2 SYGVKD. The CDR3 is 13 amino acids. Whole-study results and caveats: It was reported that newly diagnosed patients had less baseline TCR diversity than healthy donors. At C4D1, TCR diversity had climbed significantly for CD4+ cells, though not for CD8+ cells. Complete responders' diversity at baseline resembled that of newly diagnosed patients.

V is TRBV10-3 and J is TRBJ2-5, with 8 positions matching TRBD1. The sample here was peripheral blood mononuclear cells (PBMCs), taken before the fourth cycle of nivolumab. This clonotype originated in a human donor with classical Hodgkin lymphoma. Here the CDR3 reads CAIRGTTGGSQYF. Written as DNA, the CDR3 is TGTGCCATCAGGGGGACCACAGGGGGTTCCCAGTACTTC.